Below are 8 T cell receptor beta chains sequenced from a single sample in a study of blood T cell repertoires in COVID-19. The repertoire was sequenced with immunoSEQ multiplex PCR; TCRdb's copy has only in-frame clones and lacks some. The table shows approximately 33,000 clones, with approximately 91% occurring only once. The sample was peripheral blood. The receptors stem from a man in his sixties or seventies with acute or convalescent COVID-19.

The V gene is TRBV7-3, the J gene TRBJ2-3; 9 nucleotides match TRBD1. Looked up from germline, CDR1 is SGHTA and CDR2 is FQGTGA. This CDR3 has 16 residues. The V segment lost 5 bases and the J segment 3 bases; nucleotides outside the gene matches: 9. The CDR3 spells CASSLTTGGGTDTQYF. CDR3 sequence (DNA): TGTGCCAGCAGCCTGACGACAGGGGGTGGTACAGATACGCAGTATTTT. Full variable domain (outside the CDR3, taken from reference TRBV7-3 and TRBJ2-3): GAGVSQTPSNKVTEKGKYVELRCDPISGHTALYWYRQSLGQGPEFLIYFQGTGAADDSGLPNDRFFAVRPEGSVSTLKIQRTERGDSAVYLCASSLTTGGGTDTQYFGPGTRLTVL.

The chain recombines TRBV13 with TRBJ2-5; TRBD1 matches at 11 bases. J was trimmed by 4 bases and V by 6 bases; bases with no gene match: 7. Germline V gene sequence: CDR1 PRHDT, CDR2 FYEKMQ (reference sequence). This CDR3 is built from 15 residues. CDR3 DNA sequence: TGTGCCAGCAGTCCCCGGACAGGGGGCTTAGAGACCCAGTACTTC. This gives the protein CASSPRTGGLETQYF.

This clone came up once. The V call is TRBV27, the J call TRBJ2-1, with a possible D match to TRBD2 (6 bases). The CDR3 contains 20 residues. Germline CDR1 reads MNHEY; CDR2 reads SMNVEV (reference sequence). V lost 6 bases, J lost 1 base, and 28 bases lay in between. The chain's CDR3 is CASRTIGLTGGGASYNEQFF. The CDR3 region has the DNA TGTGCCAGCAGGACAATAGGTTTAACTGGGGGAGGAGCTTCCTACAATGAGCAGTTCTTC.

The rearrangement uses TRBV6-2 or TRBV6-3 and TRBJ2-1, with 15 positions matching TRBD2. V trimming: 6 bases; J trimming: 9 bases; junction bases outside the gene matches: 15. This CDR3 has 18 amino acids. Germline CDR1 reads MNHEY; CDR2 reads SVGEGT. CDR3 protein: CASSRRTSGRASGGEQFF. CDR3 coding DNA: TGTGCCAGCAGCCGTCGGACTAGCGGGAGGGCCTCGGGCGGTGAGCAGTTCTTC.

CDR3 amino acids: CASSPTSQSEQYF. The CDR3 region has the DNA TGTGCCAGCAGTCCTACTAGTCAAAGCGAGCAGTACTTC. This chain joins TRBV12-3 or TRBV12-4 and TRBJ2-7, with D possibly being TRBD2 (5 bases). The CDR3 totals 13 residues. V lost 5 bases to trimming and J lost 6 bases, with 14 bases between them.

The rearrangement links TRBV29-1 to TRBJ2-1, with 7 bases aligning to TRBD2. The junction had 6 bases not matched to a gene; V was cut back by 7 bases and J by 0 bases. In germline, CDR1 is SQVTM, CDR2 ANQGSEA. CDR3 length equals 14 residues. CDR3 protein: CSGRASGSYNEQFF. Here the CDR3 DNA reads TGCAGCGGGAGGGCTAGCGGCTCCTACAATGAGCAGTTCTTC.

V gene TRBV14 combines with J gene TRBJ2-1; 7 nucleotides line up with TRBD2. This CDR3 contains 16 residues. V trimming: 1 base; J trimming: 7 bases; junction bases outside the gene matches: 10. Germline CDR1 SGHDN, CDR2 FVKESK. CDR3 sequence: CASSQGRLAVMNEQFF. CDR3 DNA sequence: TGTGCCAGCAGCCAAGGGCGACTAGCTGTGATGAATGAGCAGTTCTTC.

This chain connects TRBV5-1 to TRBJ2-1; 10 nucleotides line up with TRBD2. V shed 4 bases, J shed 5 bases, and the junction held 9 bases outside the gene matches. CDR3 length equals 16 residues. Germline lookup yields CDR1 SGHRS and CDR2 YFSETQ. The CDR3 is CASSGMSSGSHNEQFF. CDR3 in DNA: TGCGCCAGCAGCGGGATGTCTAGCGGGAGCCACAATGAGCAGTTCTTC.